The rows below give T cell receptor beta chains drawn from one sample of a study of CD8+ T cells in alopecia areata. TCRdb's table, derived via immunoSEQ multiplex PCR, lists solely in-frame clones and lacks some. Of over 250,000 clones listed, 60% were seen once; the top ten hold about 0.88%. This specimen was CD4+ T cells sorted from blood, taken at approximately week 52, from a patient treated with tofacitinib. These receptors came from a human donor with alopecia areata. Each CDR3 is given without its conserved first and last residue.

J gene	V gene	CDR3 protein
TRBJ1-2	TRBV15	ATSRAYGTPNYGYT
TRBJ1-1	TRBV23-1	ASSQYPRQGDRGGAF
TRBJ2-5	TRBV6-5	ASSYSSLVKSLLY
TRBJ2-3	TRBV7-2	ASSWFSSTDTQY
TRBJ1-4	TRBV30	AWTQGFGEKLF
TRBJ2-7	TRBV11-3	ASSFGGAYEQY
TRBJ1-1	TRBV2	ASSGLGAFTEAF
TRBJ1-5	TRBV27	ASSLARGASSNQPQH
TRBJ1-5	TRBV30	AWSVRSGAQEPQH
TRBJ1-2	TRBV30	AWSGTGGRGYT
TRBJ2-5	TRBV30	AWSVGQETQY
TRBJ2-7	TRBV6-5	ASSPRTATYEQY
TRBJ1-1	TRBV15	ATSTSRTGNTEAF
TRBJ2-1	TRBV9	ASSVGTGVLNEQF
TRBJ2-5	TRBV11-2	ASSLFKGTSGMIKTQY
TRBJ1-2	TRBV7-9	ASSLGQGDYGYT
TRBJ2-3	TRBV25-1	ASSVGTDTQY
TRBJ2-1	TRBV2	ASSVRVYNEQF
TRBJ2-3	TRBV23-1	ASSRAMGAGDTQY
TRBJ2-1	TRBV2	ASTDRGNEQF
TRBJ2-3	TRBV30	AWSFGGDADTQY
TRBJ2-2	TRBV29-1	SVVTRWDTGELF
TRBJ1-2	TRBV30	AWSVGPLVAGYT
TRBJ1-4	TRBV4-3	ASSQDLGRSEKLF
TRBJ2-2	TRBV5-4	ASSLLTGKVF
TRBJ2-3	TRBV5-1	ASSFLGLEDTQY
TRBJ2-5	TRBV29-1	SVWTFETQY
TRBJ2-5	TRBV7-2	ASSSNRAYQETQY
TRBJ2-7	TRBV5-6	ASSPPGVRYEQY
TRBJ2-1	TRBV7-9	ASSPGLAGGLYNEQF
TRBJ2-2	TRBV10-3	AISHRTDTGELF
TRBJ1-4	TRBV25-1	ASSEAGGVGEKLF
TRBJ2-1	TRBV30	AWSGGREDEQF
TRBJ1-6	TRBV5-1	ASTGPNSPLH
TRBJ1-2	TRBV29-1	SVAGGSANYGYT
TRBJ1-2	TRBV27	ASRGTGGRVSSYT
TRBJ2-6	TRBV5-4	ASSLGGSGANVLT
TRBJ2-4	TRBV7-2	ASSSLQWRHKENIQY
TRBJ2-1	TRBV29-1	SVGPRDPLFNEQF
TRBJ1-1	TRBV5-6	ASSSGGFNTEAF
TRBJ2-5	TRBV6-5	ASRPRTSGETQY
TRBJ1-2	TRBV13	ASSLQQGGYGYT
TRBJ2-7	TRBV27	ASSPLSRVENEQY
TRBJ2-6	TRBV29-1	SVHSGANVLT
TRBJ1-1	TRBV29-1	SVESQGPEAF
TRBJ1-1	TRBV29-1	SVEDRVVTEAF
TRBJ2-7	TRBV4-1	ASSRLPDRYEQY
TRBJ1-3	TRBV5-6	ASSLGPGSKFVTIY
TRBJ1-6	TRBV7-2	ASSLGYANSPLH
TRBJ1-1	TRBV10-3	AISARGQGSEAF
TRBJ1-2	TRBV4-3	ASSQEGHLYGYT
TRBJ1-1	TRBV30	AWSVRAGLAAF
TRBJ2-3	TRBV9	ASSVGFAGGHTQY
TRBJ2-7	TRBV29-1	SVRQGPHEQY
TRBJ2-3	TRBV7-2	ASTKRYTDTQY